In this sample, the clone carrying this T cell receptor beta chain turned up many times. As yet, its antigen is unknown. The data stem from a study of T cells in Graves' hyperthyroidism and ophthalmopathy. General observations from the study: Model-based prediction identified ophthalmopathy a median about 7 months prior to its onset. Most expanded thyroid clonotypes above 0.001 recurred in blood.

Amplification of TCR beta CDR3 regions used RNA as the template. The primer set for the first-round RT-PCR of the TCR CDR3 was HTBI. One entry per CDR3 protein, called by TCRdb with MiXCR from the multiplex PCR reads. The table shows about 540,000 distinct CDR3 sequences, with around 46% occurring only once. Graves' hyperthyroidism without ophthalmopathy progression within 18 months was termed stable. These patients, aged 18 to 65, had recently diagnosed hyperthyroidism lasting under 2 months. Germline CDR1 reads SGHTA; CDR2 reads FQGNSA. Trimming at V came to 3 bases and at J to 9 bases, leaving 7 bases not matched to a gene. The CDR3 totals 13 residues.

V gene TRBV7-2 combines with J gene TRBJ1-1; 7 nucleotides agree with TRBD1. Sequenced input: peripheral blood or thyroid tissue (not recorded which). This TCR came from a woman aged 18 to 35 with Graves' hyperthyroidism. CDR3 DNA sequence: TGTGCCAGCAGCTTGATTGGGACAGAAAAAGCTTTCTTT. Translated: CASSLIGTEKAFF.